Listed below are T cell receptor beta chains from one sample, sequenced in a study of blood T cell repertoires in COVID-19. This table comes from immunoSEQ multiplex PCR, and its TCRdb copy is limited to in-frame clones, with some not included. The sample lists some 220,000 clones; around 83% were seen once. The material sequenced was peripheral blood. Source of these receptors: a woman in her 70s with COVID-19, enrolled during active disease. The CDR3 runs from the conserved cysteine through the conserved F or W. A D gene is named only where the DNA matches it firmly. Size is omitted from some rows. Given values are once, few, many or a class for expanded clones.

abundance: NA
len: 15
d_gene: TRBD2
j_gene: TRBJ2-3
v_gene: TRBV28
CDR3nt: TGTGCCACTGGGACTAGCGGGAGGGCCAGAGATACGCAGTATTTT
CDR3aa: CATGTSGRARDTQYF

abundance: NA
len: 14
d_gene: NA
j_gene: TRBJ1-1
v_gene: TRBV7-9
CDR3nt: TGTGCCAGCAGCTTCAGGCCCCCGAACACTGAAGCTTTCTTT
CDR3aa: CASSFRPPNTEAFF

abundance: NA
len: 15
d_gene: TRBD1
j_gene: TRBJ2-1
v_gene: TRBV7-3
CDR3nt: TGTGCCAGCAGCTTAACCAGGGGGCTTTACAATGAGCAGTTCTTC
CDR3aa: CASSLTRGLYNEQFF

abundance: NA
len: 14
d_gene: NA
j_gene: TRBJ2-3
v_gene: TRBV18
CDR3nt: TGTGCCAGCTCACCACGCAGGGGACGAGATACGCAGTATTTT
CDR3aa: CASSPRRGRDTQYF

abundance: once
len: 13
d_gene: TRBD1
j_gene: TRBJ2-7
v_gene: TRBV12-3/TRBV12-4
CDR3nt: TGTGCCAGCAGCTCCGGGACAGTAAATAAGCAGTACTTC
CDR3aa: CASSSGTVNKQYF

abundance: once
len: 15
d_gene: NA
j_gene: TRBJ2-1
v_gene: TRBV6-5
CDR3nt: TGTGCCAGCAGTTTTTCGGGACTGGGTAGTGATGAGCAGTTCTTC
CDR3aa: CASSFSGLGSDEQFF

abundance: once
len: 17
d_gene: TRBD1
j_gene: TRBJ1-2
v_gene: TRBV30
CDR3nt: TGTGCCTGGCGGGACACAGGGGGCGCCCCCTCTTCGAGTGGCTACACCTTC
CDR3aa: CAWRDTGGAPSSSGYTF

abundance: NA
len: 14
d_gene: TRBD1
j_gene: TRBJ2-2
v_gene: TRBV11-1
CDR3nt: TGTGCCAGCAGAGCCGACAGGGACACCGGGGAGCTGTTTTTT
CDR3aa: CASRADRDTGELFF

abundance: NA
len: 14
d_gene: NA
j_gene: TRBJ1-1
v_gene: TRBV29-1
CDR3nt: TGCAGCGTCCTAATAAACTTTATGAACACTGAAGCTTTCTTT
CDR3aa: CSVLINFMNTEAFF

abundance: NA
len: 12
d_gene: NA
j_gene: TRBJ1-3
v_gene: TRBV20-1
CDR3nt: TGCAGTGCTAGTGGTCCGGGAAACACCATATATTTT
CDR3aa: CSASGPGNTIYF

abundance: NA
len: 15
d_gene: TRBD1
j_gene: TRBJ1-5
v_gene: TRBV6-6
CDR3nt: TGTGCCAGCAGTTACTCGCAGGGGGCTTCGCAGCCCCAGCATTTT
CDR3aa: CASSYSQGASQPQHF

abundance: NA
len: 14
d_gene: NA
j_gene: TRBJ2-1
v_gene: TRBV7-2
CDR3nt: TGTGCCAGCAGCCAAACACGAGGCGCCAATGAGCAGTTCTTC
CDR3aa: CASSQTRGANEQFF

abundance: NA
len: 15
d_gene: NA
j_gene: TRBJ2-1
v_gene: TRBV2
CDR3nt: TGTGCCAGCAGGAAGCGGAGCAGCTCCTACAATGAGCAGTTCTTC
CDR3aa: CASRKRSSSYNEQFF

abundance: NA
len: 12
d_gene: NA
j_gene: TRBJ1-2
v_gene: TRBV30
CDR3nt: TGTGCCTGGAGTGTGGCAGGGGATGGCTACACCTTC
CDR3aa: CAWSVAGDGYTF

abundance: NA
len: 15
d_gene: NA
j_gene: TRBJ2-1
v_gene: TRBV28
CDR3nt: TGTGCCAGCAGTTTTTGGGGCCCCCGTGGGAATGAGCAGTTCTTC
CDR3aa: CASSFWGPRGNEQFF

abundance: NA
len: 15
d_gene: TRBD1
j_gene: TRBJ1-1
v_gene: TRBV28
CDR3nt: TGTGCCAGCAGTGGGGGGACAGGCCCTTTGAGTTCAGCTTTCTTT
CDR3aa: CASSGGTGPLSSAFF

abundance: few
len: 13
d_gene: NA
j_gene: TRBJ1-5
v_gene: TRBV9
CDR3nt: TGTGCCAGCAGCGTAGCTTCGAATCAGCCCCAGCATTTT
CDR3aa: CASSVASNQPQHF

abundance: once
len: 17
d_gene: TRBD2
j_gene: TRBJ2-1
v_gene: TRBV7-9
CDR3nt: TGTGCCAGCAGCTTACACGGGACTAGACTTCTTAGGAATGAGCAGTTCTTC
CDR3aa: CASSLHGTRLLRNEQFF

abundance: NA
len: 14
d_gene: TRBD1
j_gene: TRBJ2-7
v_gene: TRBV11-2
CDR3nt: TGTGCCAGCAGCTTAACAGGGGGCGTCTACGAGCAGTACTTC
CDR3aa: CASSLTGGVYEQYF

abundance: NA
len: 17
d_gene: TRBD2
j_gene: TRBJ2-3
v_gene: TRBV14
CDR3nt: TGTGCCAGCAGCCATTATCGTCCTAGCGGAGCCACAGATACGCAGTATTTT
CDR3aa: CASSHYRPSGATDTQYF

abundance: NA
len: 13
d_gene: TRBD1
j_gene: TRBJ1-2
v_gene: TRBV5-1
CDR3nt: TGCGCCAGCAGCTACGACAGGGTTTATGGCTACACCTTC
CDR3aa: CASSYDRVYGYTF

abundance: NA
len: 15
d_gene: NA
j_gene: TRBJ2-3
v_gene: TRBV9
CDR3nt: TGTGCCAGCAGCGCAGAGGTTGGAGGTCCAGATACGCAGTATTTT
CDR3aa: CASSAEVGGPDTQYF

abundance: NA
len: 14
d_gene: NA
j_gene: TRBJ1-5
v_gene: TRBV27
CDR3nt: TGTGCCAGCTTAACAGGACAAACGAATCAGCCCCAGCATTTT
CDR3aa: CASLTGQTNQPQHF

abundance: NA
len: 15
d_gene: TRBD1
j_gene: TRBJ1-2
v_gene: TRBV5-1
CDR3nt: TGCGCCAGCAGCCACACCGGACAGGGCAACTATGGCTACACCTTC
CDR3aa: CASSHTGQGNYGYTF

abundance: NA
len: 13
d_gene: NA
j_gene: TRBJ1-1
v_gene: TRBV6-2/TRBV6-3
CDR3nt: TGTGCCAGCAGTTGGCAGGAACGCACTGAAGCTTTCTTT
CDR3aa: CASSWQERTEAFF

abundance: NA
len: 13
d_gene: TRBD1
j_gene: TRBJ2-7
v_gene: TRBV5-1
CDR3nt: TGCGCCAGCAGCCCGACAGGGAACTACGAGCAGTACTTC
CDR3aa: CASSPTGNYEQYF

abundance: NA
len: 12
d_gene: NA
j_gene: TRBJ1-1
v_gene: TRBV12-3/TRBV12-4
CDR3nt: TGTGCCAGCAGTTTATTGAGGGCTGAAGCTTTCTTT
CDR3aa: CASSLLRAEAFF

abundance: NA
len: 15
d_gene: TRBD2
j_gene: TRBJ2-5
v_gene: TRBV27
CDR3nt: TGTGCCAGCAGTACCGGAGCGGGAGGAGGAGAGACCCAGTACTTC
CDR3aa: CASSTGAGGGETQYF

abundance: few
len: 14
d_gene: NA
j_gene: TRBJ1-2
v_gene: TRBV18
CDR3nt: TGTGCCAGCTCACCACTGGGAGGGAACTATGGCTACACCTTC
CDR3aa: CASSPLGGNYGYTF

abundance: NA
len: 17
d_gene: TRBD2
j_gene: TRBJ2-3
v_gene: TRBV19
CDR3nt: TGTGCCAGTAGTCCCCTCACCCCTAGCGGGACGGCAGATACGCAGTATTTT
CDR3aa: CASSPLTPSGTADTQYF

abundance: once
len: 14
d_gene: NA
j_gene: TRBJ2-5
v_gene: TRBV6-5
CDR3nt: TGTGCCAGCAGTATGGGGGGACCCGGAAAGACCCAGTACTTC
CDR3aa: CASSMGGPGKTQYF

abundance: NA
len: 14
d_gene: NA
j_gene: TRBJ1-3
v_gene: TRBV4-2
CDR3nt: TGTGCCAGCAGCCAAGTGCAGGCCCAAAACACCATATATTTT
CDR3aa: CASSQVQAQNTIYF

abundance: NA
len: 15
d_gene: NA
j_gene: TRBJ2-2
v_gene: TRBV30
CDR3nt: TGTGCCTGTGAAAAAAAGGCGGGAAACACCGGGGAGCTGTTTTTT
CDR3aa: CACEKKAGNTGELFF

abundance: NA
len: 16
d_gene: NA
j_gene: TRBJ1-1
v_gene: TRBV18
CDR3nt: TGTGCCAGCTCTCCGACCGGGATCCAAAAGGCCACTGAAGCTTTCTTT
CDR3aa: CASSPTGIQKATEAFF

abundance: NA
len: 15
d_gene: NA
j_gene: TRBJ1-1
v_gene: TRBV27
CDR3nt: TGTGCCAGCAGTTCCCTCAGGGGTAGTGGAGCTGAAGCTTTCTTT
CDR3aa: CASSSLRGSGAEAFF

abundance: NA
len: 15
d_gene: NA
j_gene: TRBJ1-4
v_gene: TRBV6-5
CDR3nt: TGTGCCAGCAGTTACACCAGGGGAGAGCATGAAAAACTGTTTTTT
CDR3aa: CASSYTRGEHEKLFF

abundance: once
len: 15
d_gene: NA
j_gene: TRBJ2-7
v_gene: TRBV6-5
CDR3nt: TGTGCCAGCAGCCACCGACAGGATAGCTCCTACGAGCAGTACTTC
CDR3aa: CASSHRQDSSYEQYF

abundance: NA
len: 11
d_gene: TRBD1
j_gene: TRBJ1-6
v_gene: TRBV6-5
CDR3nt: TGTGCCAGCAGGGGGGACAGGGTCGCCCACTTT
CDR3aa: CASRGDRVAHF

abundance: once
len: 16
d_gene: TRBD1
j_gene: TRBJ2-6
v_gene: TRBV3-1/TRBV3-2
CDR3nt: TGTGCCAGCAGCCAGAGGACAGGCTCTGGGGCCAACGTCCTGACTTTC
CDR3aa: CASSQRTGSGANVLTF

abundance: NA
len: 13
d_gene: TRBD1
j_gene: TRBJ1-2
v_gene: TRBV27
CDR3nt: TGTGCCAGCAGACCGACAGGGGGGAATGGCTACACCTTC
CDR3aa: CASRPTGGNGYTF

abundance: NA
len: 14
d_gene: TRBD1
j_gene: TRBJ2-5
v_gene: TRBV18
CDR3nt: TGTGCCAGCTCACCGAGACAGGGGGCAGAGACCCAGTACTTC
CDR3aa: CASSPRQGAETQYF

abundance: NA
len: 14
d_gene: NA
j_gene: TRBJ2-5
v_gene: TRBV9
CDR3nt: TGTGCCAGCAGCGTAGCCCCGTACCAAGAGACCCAGTACTTC
CDR3aa: CASSVAPYQETQYF

abundance: NA
len: 13
d_gene: TRBD1
j_gene: TRBJ2-1
v_gene: TRBV18
CDR3nt: TGTGCCAGCTCACCGATGGGGACAGTCGAGCAGTTCTTC
CDR3aa: CASSPMGTVEQFF

abundance: NA
len: 16
d_gene: NA
j_gene: TRBJ2-7
v_gene: TRBV7-6
CDR3nt: TGCGCCAGCAGCTCGCTGACTGGGGCTAGCTCCTACGAGCAGTACTTC
CDR3aa: CASSSLTGASSYEQYF

abundance: NA
len: 11
d_gene: NA
j_gene: TRBJ2-1
v_gene: TRBV20-1
CDR3nt: TGCAGTGCCCCCCGAGGTAGTGAGCAGTTCTTC
CDR3aa: CSAPRGSEQFF

abundance: NA
len: 16
d_gene: NA
j_gene: TRBJ1-3
v_gene: TRBV7-2
CDR3nt: TGTGCCAGCAGCTTAGCCAGGGTGAGCTCTGGAAACACCATATATTTT
CDR3aa: CASSLARVSSGNTIYF

abundance: NA
len: 15
d_gene: NA
j_gene: TRBJ1-5
v_gene: TRBV19
CDR3nt: TGTGCCAGTAGTATAGATTCGACACTGGTGGGGCCCCAGCATTTT
CDR3aa: CASSIDSTLVGPQHF

abundance: NA
len: 17
d_gene: TRBD1
j_gene: TRBJ1-2
v_gene: TRBV9
CDR3nt: TGTGCCAGCAGCTCCACGCCTTACTTGGACAGGTTCTATGGCTACACCTTC
CDR3aa: CASSSTPYLDRFYGYTF

abundance: NA
len: 15
d_gene: TRBD1
j_gene: TRBJ1-5
v_gene: TRBV5-5
CDR3nt: TGTGCCAGCACAACAGGGGCGGGAAGCAATCAGCCCCAGCATTTT
CDR3aa: CASTTGAGSNQPQHF

abundance: NA
len: 12
d_gene: TRBD1
j_gene: TRBJ1-2
v_gene: TRBV2
CDR3nt: TGTGCCAGCAGACAGGGGCCCTATGGCTACACCTTC
CDR3aa: CASRQGPYGYTF

abundance: NA
len: 15
d_gene: TRBD1
j_gene: TRBJ1-2
v_gene: TRBV5-1
CDR3nt: TGCGCCAGCAGTTGGACAGGGCAGTTTAACTATGGCTACACCTTC
CDR3aa: CASSWTGQFNYGYTF

abundance: NA
len: 15
d_gene: TRBD1
j_gene: TRBJ1-2
v_gene: TRBV28
CDR3nt: TGTGCCAGCAGGACCGGACGGACAGGGATTGATGGCTACACCTTC
CDR3aa: CASRTGRTGIDGYTF